The source of this TCR beta chain is a study of shared clonotypes between healthy human individuals. As for this clone: No antigen is known for it.

Those who donated were healthy HIV-negative adults, with no recent acute infections or vaccinations reported. A CD45RA+ naive subset and a CD45RA-negative memory subset were split from CD4+ cells. As handled by the study authors: In the immunoSEQ data, sequences were junction-only and lacked quality scores, so filtering differed. Assay used: immunoSEQ multiplex PCR; TCRdb lists only in-frame clones, some missing. V, J and clone size were drawn from that table, and D and trimming were deduced from the DNA. The sample yields a few million clones, more than 80% seen once. Findings and caveats of the study: Sorted-subset sequencing was shown by rarefaction to be incomplete despite large depth.

This TCR came from a man in his late teens or twenties in good health. Specimen: naive CD4+ T cells sorted from blood. The subset is: CD45RA+ positively selected.

CDR3 in DNA: TGCGCCAGCAGCTTAGGGGACCTTAATAACTATGGCTACACCTTC. Protein sequence: CASSLGDLNNYGYTF. The genes are TRBV5-1 and TRBJ1-2; maybe TRBD1 (5 bases). CDR3 length: 15 amino acids. Trimming left V 2 bases short and J 1 base short, with 12 bases between. CDR1 and CDR2 (germline): SGHRS, YFSETQ.